These 4 T cell receptor beta chains were all obtained from the same sample, sequenced in a study of memory CD4+ T cells and cytomegalovirus serostatus. Clones were read by immunoSEQ multiplex PCR, and TCRdb kept only the in-frame ones, dropping some. The sample yields about 50,000 clones, 82% seen once. Single viable CD3+CD4+CD8-CD45RO+ cells were sorted as the memory CD4+ T cells. The specimen was memory CD4+ T cells from blood. The receptors were sampled from an adult in good health and CMV-seronegative.

A single count supports this clone. Here the CDR3 reads CASSSPGGADGEQFF. CDR3 coding DNA: TGTGCCAGCAGTAGCCCCGGAGGGGCCGACGGTGAGCAGTTCTTC. The V call is TRBV6-5, the J call TRBJ2-1; tentative D call: TRBD2 (6 bases). V was shortened by 5 bases and J by 9 bases, with 20 bases between the two germline ends. The V gene's germline CDR1 is MNHEY and CDR2 SVGAGI. The CDR3 sequence is 15 residues long.

This clone came up once. This rearrangement joins TRBV6-1 to TRBJ1-1; D is uncertain. The germline CDR1 and CDR2 sequences are MNHNS and SASEGT. The CDR3 is 15 amino acids. V lost 4 bases and J lost 6, with 18 bases in between. CDR3: CASSVGVRVGAEAFF. In nucleotides, the CDR3 is TGTGCCAGCAGTGTCGGGGTGCGGGTCGGCGCTGAAGCTTTCTTT.

The chain employs TRBV5-8 and TRBJ1-2; 7 bases are a match to TRBD1. Germline CDR1 is SGHTS and CDR2 is YDEGEE. V shed 4 bases, J shed 5 bases, and the junction held 11 bases outside the gene matches. There are 15 residues in the CDR3. The CDR3 region has the DNA TGTGCCAGCAGCCCCACAGGGGATCAGACTTATGGCTACACCTTC. It translates to CASSPTGDQTYGYTF.

J is TRBJ1-4 and V is TRBV18, with a possible D match to TRBD1 (5 bases). Germline assignment: CDR1 KGHSH and CDR2 LQKENI. This CDR3 is built from 17 residues. V lost 6 bases to trimming and J lost 5 bases, with 22 bases between them. The chain's CDR3 is CASSLQGRTHPNEKLFF. CDR3 sequence (DNA): TGTGCCAGCTCCCTTCAGGGACGGACGCATCCAAATGAAAAACTGTTTTTT.